This entry concerns a single T cell receptor beta chain. The antigen is undetermined. This sample stems from a study of blood T cells in healthy people across ages. Study-level background: The capture of about one barcoded beta molecule per two T cells was achieved by template switching. Points from the study as a whole: PBMCs were not sorted, which prevented a conclusive comparison of naive versus antigen-experienced cells.

The study isolated at least 6.5 million PBMCs from each sample. V was pared by 4 bases and J by 4 bases, with 8 bases of the junction left unmatched. The CDR3 length is 15 residues. Germline CDR1 reads SEHNR; CDR2 reads FQNEAQ (reference sequence). Primed by a sample-barcoded 5' primer and a J-beta primer mix, a second PCR proceeded for about 6 to 11 cycles. The study obtained at least 3 million CDR3-containing paired-end reads from every sample. TCRdb processed the 5' RACE reads anew with MiXCR; each CDR3 protein has one entry. This table holds about 1.4 million distinct CDR3 sequences, almost 60% found once.

The sample was blood. J is TRBJ1-2 and V is TRBV7-9; TRBD1 matches 8 bases. This TCR came from a young man in good health. As DNA, the CDR3 is TGTGCCAGCAGCTCCCGGACAGGGCGGCGCTATGGCTACACCTTC. This sequence encodes CASSSRTGRRYGYTF.